These 16 T cell receptor beta chains were sequenced from one sample in a study of CD8 T cells in ankylosing spondylitis (dated by TCRdb to 2015 to 2018). Library preparation employed 5' RACE. TCRdb shows the sequencer as Illumina HiSeq 2500. TCRdb reprocessing: public reads trimmed at Q25 with fastp, clones called with MiXCR, in-frame beta chains kept. Rows are combined by CDR3 protein, so each entry shows the most common genes and DNA. Recorded for this sample are 150,000 to 200,000 distinct CDR3 sequences; about 16% of them occurred a single time. Of the sample, about 7.8% falls within the top ten clones. Sample: blood, either unsorted or a sorted T cell fraction (not recorded which). All receptors derive from a male donor with ankylosing spondylitis or in good health (not recorded which).

This chain joins TRBV7-9 and TRBJ1-1; D might be TRBD1 (5 bases). The CDR3 length is 15 residues. Between the trimmed V and J ends, which lost 3 bases and 5 bases, there was a span of 16 bases. The germline gives CDR1 SEHNR, CDR2 FQNEAQ (reference sequence). CDR3: CASSFGHPGRTEAFF. The CDR3 DNA reads TGTGCCAGCAGCTTTGGACACCCGGGGAGGACTGAAGCTTTCTTT. Full variable domain (outside the CDR3, taken from reference TRBV7-9 and TRBJ1-1): DTGVSQNPRHKITKRGQNVTFRCDPISEHNRLYWYRQTLGQGPEFLTYFQNEAQLEKSRLLSDRFSAERPKGSFSTLEIQRTEQGDSAMYLCASSFGHPGRTEAFFGQGTRLTVV.

In its sample, this clonotype was seen a few times. A much bigger clone sits one base away, suggesting this may be a read error. The rearrangement links TRBV5-1 to TRBJ1-5, with 7 bases identical to TRBD1. CDR3 length: 13 amino acids. Trimming removed 5 bases from V and 9 bases from J; junction bases left unmatched: 8. The germline CDR1 and CDR2 sequences are SGHRS and YFSETQ. The CDR3 DNA is TGCGCCAGCAGGGAGGGGGCTAGTCCGCCCCAGCATTTT. This gives the protein CASREGASPPQHF. The full variable domain, its missing parts supplied by reference TRBV5-1 and TRBJ1-5, is KAGVTQTPRYLIKTRGQQVTLSCSPISGHRSVSWYQQTPGQGLQFLFEYFSETQRNKGNFPGRFSGRQFSNSRSEMNVSTLELGDSALYLCASREGASPPQHFGDGTRLSIL.

This clonotype was detected many times. The V gene is TRBV5-1, the J gene TRBJ2-2; a weak D match, TRBD1 (5 bases). The CDR3 runs to 14 residues. The germline V gene has CDR1 SGHRS and CDR2 YFSETQ. The V gene lost 4 bases and the J gene lost 0 bases, with 7 bases spanning the gap. The CDR3 sequence: CASSPGTNTGELFF. The CDR3 DNA is TGCGCCAGCAGCCCAGGGACGAACACCGGGGAGCTGTTTTTT.

The chain has TRBV12-3 or TRBV12-4 and TRBJ1-2; D is possibly TRBD1 (6 bases). This CDR3 has 14 residues. The V end was cut by 5 bases, the J end by 6 bases, with 16 bases between. In DNA, the CDR3 is TGTGCCAGCAGTCCATGGATACAGGGCGATGGCTACACCTTC. As protein: CASSPWIQGDGYTF.

This clonotype was detected ten times or more. CDR3 coding DNA: TGCAGCGTTCCCTCGCGGTACCAAGAGACCCAGTACTTC. Protein product: CSVPSRYQETQYF. J is TRBJ2-5 and V is TRBV29-1; no clear D gene. CDR1 and CDR2 from the germline V gene are SQVTM and ANQGSEA. V was trimmed by 5 bases and J by 0 bases, leaving 10 bases between them. The CDR3 contains 13 residues. Together with reference TRBV29-1 and TRBJ2-5, the CDR3 gives the full variable domain: SAVISQKPSRDICQRGTSLTIQCQVDSQVTMMFWYRQQPGQSLTLIATANQGSEATYESGFVIDKFPISRPNLTFSTLTVSNMSPEDSSIYLCSVPSRYQETQYFGPGTRLLVL.

The chain combines TRBV6-1 with TRBJ2-3, with D perhaps matching TRBD1 (5 bases). The V and J ends lost 8 bases and 0 bases respectively, with 15 bases between them. Germline CDR1 and CDR2: MNHNS and SASEGT. The CDR3 length is 15 residues. The CDR3 DNA reads TGTGCCAGCCTCAGGGCAATTTCTAGCACAGATACGCAGTATTTT. Amino acid sequence: CASLRAISSTDTQYF.

The chain combines TRBV7-6 with TRBJ2-3, with TRBD1 matching 9 bases. Germline assignment: CDR1 SGHVS and CDR2 FNYEAQ. The length of the CDR3 is 14 residues. V lost 3 bases, J lost 4 bases, and 2 bases stayed unmatched. CDR3 region: CASSLGQGPDTQYF. The DNA for the CDR3 is TGTGCCAGCAGCTTGGGACAGGGACCAGATACGCAGTATTTT.

V and J are TRBV20-1 and TRBJ2-7, with 10 positions matching TRBD2. The CDR3 sequence is 16 residues long. J lost 3 bases, V lost 6 bases, and 14 bases had no gene match. From germline, CDR1 is DFQATT and CDR2 SNEGSKA (reference sequence). This chain's CDR3 is CSAGIVGTSVFYEQYF. The CDR3 region has the DNA TGCAGTGCAGGGATCGTCGGGACTAGCGTATTCTACGAGCAGTACTTC.

V gene TRBV21-1 combines with J gene TRBJ1-2. TRBV21-1 constitutes a pseudogene. This CDR3 is built from 15 residues. CDR3 sequence (DNA): TGTGCCAGCAGCAAAGCAAGGGCAGGGCCATATGGCTACACCTTC. This sequence encodes CASSKARAGPYGYTF.

The gene calls are TRBV27 and TRBJ2-1; 10 bases fit TRBD2. Germline assignment: CDR1 MNHEY and CDR2 SMNVEV (reference sequence). The CDR3 loop spans 17 amino acids. The trim removed 7 bases at V and 5 bases at J, leaving 14 bases unmatched. CDR3 DNA: TGTGCCAGCATGCCCAGCCCCCTAGCGGGAGCCCACAATGAGCAGTTCTTC. This gives the protein CASMPSPLAGAHNEQFF.

This clonotype was seen ten or more times. CDR3 residues: CASSASSAANTGELFF. The CDR3 DNA reads TGCGCCAGCAGCGCTTCTAGCGCTGCGAACACCGGGGAGCTGTTTTTT. The V call is TRBV5-1, the J call TRBJ2-2, with D possibly TRBD2 on 6 matching bases. The V end was cut by 4 bases, the J end by 0 bases, with 13 bases between. The germline V gene encodes CDR1 SGHRS and CDR2 YFSETQ. This CDR3 is built from 16 residues.

CDR3 amino acids: CAAGSGAGQPQHF. CDR3 DNA sequence: TGTGCCGCTGGGAGCGGGGCAGGTCAGCCCCAGCATTTT. The rearrangement joins TRBV30 to TRBJ1-5, with a possible D match to TRBD1 (5 bases). Germline CDR1 is GTSNPN and CDR2 is SVGIG (reference sequence). This CDR3 comprises 13 residues. V was shortened by 8 bases and J by 6 bases, with 17 bases between the two germline ends.

This clonotype was observed many times. The DNA for the CDR3 is TGCGCCAGCAGCCCAGGGCCCGATCAGCCCCAGCATTTT. It codes for CASSPGPDQPQHF. The chain uses TRBV5-1 and TRBJ1-5; tentatively, D is TRBD1 (5 bases). Germline CDR1 SGHRS, CDR2 YFSETQ. V was clipped by 4 bases and J by 5 bases, with 10 bases between them. CDR3 length: 13 residues.

This clonotype was counted many times. This rearrangement joins TRBV6-2 or TRBV6-3 to TRBJ2-2; D might be TRBD2 (6 bases). CDR1 is MNHEY and CDR2 is SVGEGT in the germline V gene. The CDR3 contains 14 residues. Trimming removed 3 bases at V and 6 bases at J, with 11 bases between. DNA for the CDR3: TGTGCCAGCAGTTATTCATCGGGAGCCGGGGAGCTGTTTTTT. This sequence encodes CASSYSSGAGELFF.

This clonotype was found a few times. This rearrangement joins TRBV6-1 to TRBJ1-1; maybe TRBD1 (5 bases). With 7 bases removed from V and 0 bases from J, the gap between germline ends came to 12 bases. Germline V gives CDR1 MNHNS, CDR2 SASEGT. This CDR3 has 14 amino acids. The CDR3: CASIRASLNTEAFF. CDR3 in DNA: TGTGCCAGCATCAGGGCATCACTGAACACTGAAGCTTTCTTT.

This clonotype was counted ten times or more. The chain's CDR3 is CASSFPGAGGTDTQYF. The CDR3 coding sequence is TGCGCCAGCAGCTTCCCCGGAGCGGGAGGCACAGATACGCAGTATTTT. The rearrangement uses TRBV5-1 and TRBJ2-3, with 8 bases aligning to TRBD2. Trimming cost V 2 bases and J 1 base; bases outside gene matches: 6. Germline-derived CDR1 and CDR2 are SGHRS and YFSETQ. The CDR3 is 16 amino acids.